The 9 T cell receptor beta chains below come from one sample, sequenced in a study of CD4 T cells in relation to SARS-CoV-2 and coronaviruses. CD4+ T cells from unexposed donors were obtained before the COVID-19 pandemic (2011-2018). This table comes from immunoSEQ multiplex PCR, and its TCRdb copy is limited to in-frame clones, with some not included. Altogether around 65,000 clones are present, 87% being singletons, with the ten largest covering around 1.5%. Sample: memory CD4+ T cells from PBMCs. Source of these receptors: a human donor in good health.

V gene TRBV20-1 combines with J gene TRBJ1-5; TRBD1 matches at 9 bases. This CDR3 has 15 amino acids. Losses at the gene ends were 3 bases for V and 4 bases for J; bases not matched to a gene: 7. Per the germline V gene, CDR1 is DFQATT and CDR2 is SNEGSKA (reference sequence). The CDR3 protein is CSASWGTGLNQPQHF. In DNA, the CDR3 is TGCAGTGCTAGTTGGGGGACAGGGCTTAATCAGCCCCAGCATTTT.

J is TRBJ2-1 and V is TRBV28; 8 nucleotides match TRBD2. CDR1 is MDHEN and CDR2 is SYDVKM in the germline V gene. The V and J ends lost 3 bases and 10 bases, in that order; junction bases with no gene match: 8. This CDR3 contains 14 residues. CDR3 in amino acids: CASSFGLAGKEQFF. The CDR3, as DNA: TGTGCCAGCAGTTTCGGGCTAGCGGGTAAAGAGCAGTTCTTC.

This chain links TRBV10-2 with TRBJ2-5, with 9 positions matching TRBD2. V shed 4 bases, J shed 2 bases, and the junction held 2 bases outside the gene matches. CDR1 is WSHSY and CDR2 is SAAADI in the germline V gene. The CDR3 has 14 amino acids. In DNA form, the CDR3 reads TGCGCCAGCAGTGGTAGCGGGGGACAAGAGACCCAGTACTTC. Its translation: CASSGSGGQETQYF.

This chain joins TRBV4-1 and TRBJ2-1, with TRBD1 matching over 11 bases. This CDR3 comprises 16 residues. The germline V gene has CDR1 MGHRA and CDR2 YSYEKL. V was clipped by 4 bases and J by 4 bases; unmatched bases: 6. The CDR3 DNA follows: TGCGCCAGCAGCCCACCGGGACAGGGGGAGTACAATGAGCAGTTCTTC. This codes for CASSPPGQGEYNEQFF.

The gene calls are TRBV28 and TRBJ1-5; D unclear. V was cut by 3 bases and J by 1 base, with 22 bases left in between. CDR3 length equals 19 residues. Germline V gene data show CDR1 as MDHEN and CDR2 as SYDVKM. CDR3 amino acids: CASSFSTRQGFGSNQPQHF. CDR3 nucleotide sequence: TGTGCCAGCAGTTTCTCGACCCGACAAGGTTTTGGGAGCAATCAGCCCCAGCATTTT.

This rearrangement joins TRBV5-1 to TRBJ2-5, with 9 bases that match TRBD2. CDR1 is SGHRS and CDR2 is YFSETQ in the germline V gene. The V and J ends lost 1 base and 4 bases, in that order; junction bases with no gene match: 5. The length of the CDR3 is 15 residues. CDR3 sequence reads: CASSLIAGGTETQYF. The CDR3 coding sequence is TGCGCCAGCAGCTTGATTGCGGGGGGGACAGAGACCCAGTACTTC. The full variable domain, in which reference TRBV5-1 and TRBJ2-5 provide the parts outside the CDR3, is KAGVTQTPRYLIKTRGQQVTLSCSPISGHRSVSWYQQTPGQGLQFLFEYFSETQRNKGNFPGRFSGRQFSNSRSEMNVSTLELGDSALYLCASSLIAGGTETQYFGPGTRLLVL.

CDR3 amino acids: CASSLTSGRAYEQYF. The CDR3, as DNA: TGTGCCAGCAGCCTAACGAGCGGGAGGGCCTACGAGCAGTACTTC. J is TRBJ2-7 and V is TRBV6-6, with 10 bases fitting TRBD2. The CDR3 has 15 amino acids. Germline values: CDR1 MNHNY, CDR2 SVGAGI (reference sequence). V shed 6 bases, J shed 2 bases, and the junction held 7 bases outside the gene matches.

The chain recombines TRBV5-1 with TRBJ2-7; TRBD1 matches 10 bases. CDR3 length: 15 residues. J lost 4 bases, V lost 4 bases, and 8 bases had no gene match. CDR1 is SGHRS and CDR2 is YFSETQ in the germline V gene. CDR3 DNA sequence: TGCGCCAGCAGCAGAGGGACAGGGGCGACTTACGAGCAGTACTTC. Amino acids: CASSRGTGATYEQYF.

This chain connects TRBV19 to TRBJ1-2; D is undetermined. The ends were cut back, 5 bases at V and 0 bases at J, with 19 bases in the middle. This CDR3 is built from 17 residues. Germline V gene lookup returns CDR1 LNHDA and CDR2 SQIVND (reference sequence). As DNA, the CDR3 is TGTGCCAGTAGTCTCTCGGTCGCGCGGCTTCCTAACTATGGCTACACCTTC. It specifies CASSLSVARLPNYGYTF.